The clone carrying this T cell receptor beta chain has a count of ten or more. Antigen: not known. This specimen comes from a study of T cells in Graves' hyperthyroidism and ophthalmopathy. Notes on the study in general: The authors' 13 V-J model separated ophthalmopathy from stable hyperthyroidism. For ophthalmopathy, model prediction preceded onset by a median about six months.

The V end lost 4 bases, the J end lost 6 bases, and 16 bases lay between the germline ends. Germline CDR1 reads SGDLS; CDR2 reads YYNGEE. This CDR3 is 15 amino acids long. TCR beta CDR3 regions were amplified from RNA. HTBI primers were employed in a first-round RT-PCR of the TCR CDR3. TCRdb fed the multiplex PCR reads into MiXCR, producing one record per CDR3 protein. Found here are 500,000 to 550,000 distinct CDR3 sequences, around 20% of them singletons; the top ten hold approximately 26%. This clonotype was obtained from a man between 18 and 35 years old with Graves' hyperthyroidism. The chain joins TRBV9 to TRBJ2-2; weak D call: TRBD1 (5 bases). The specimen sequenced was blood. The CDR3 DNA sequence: TGTGCCAGCAGCCCGACGGGCAGGGCGTCCGGGGAGCTGTTTTTT. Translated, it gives CASSPTGRASGELFF.